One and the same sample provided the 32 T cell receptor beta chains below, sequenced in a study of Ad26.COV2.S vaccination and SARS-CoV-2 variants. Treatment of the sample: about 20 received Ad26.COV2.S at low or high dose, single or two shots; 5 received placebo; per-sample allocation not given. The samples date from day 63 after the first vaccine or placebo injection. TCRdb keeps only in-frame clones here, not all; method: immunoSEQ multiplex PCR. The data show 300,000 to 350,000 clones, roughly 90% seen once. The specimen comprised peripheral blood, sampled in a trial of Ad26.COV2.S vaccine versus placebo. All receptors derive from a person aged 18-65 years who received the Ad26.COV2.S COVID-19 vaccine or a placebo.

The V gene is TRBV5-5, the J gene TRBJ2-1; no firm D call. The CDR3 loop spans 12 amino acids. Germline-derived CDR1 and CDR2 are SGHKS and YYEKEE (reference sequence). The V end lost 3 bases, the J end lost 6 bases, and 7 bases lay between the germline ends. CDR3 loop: CASSWVVNEQFF. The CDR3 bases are TGTGCCAGCAGCTGGGTCGTCAATGAGCAGTTCTTC. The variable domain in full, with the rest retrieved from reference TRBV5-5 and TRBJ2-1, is DAGVTQSPTHLIKTRGQQVTLRCSPISGHKSVSWYQQVLGQGPQFIFQYYEKEERGRGNFPDRFSARQFPNYSSELNVNALLLGDSALYLCASSWVVNEQFFGPGTRLTVL.

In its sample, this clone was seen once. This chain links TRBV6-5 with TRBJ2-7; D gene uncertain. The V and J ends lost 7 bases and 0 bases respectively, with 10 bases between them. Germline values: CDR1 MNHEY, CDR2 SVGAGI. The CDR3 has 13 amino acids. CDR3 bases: TGTGCCAGCAAACATTCTAGCTCCTACGAGCAGTACTTC. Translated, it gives CASKHSSSYEQYF.

CDR3 DNA: TGTGCCAGTAGAAACACTGAAGCTTTCTTT. It is translated as CASRNTEAFF. This rearrangement joins TRBV19 to TRBJ1-1; D unclear. CDR3 length equals 10 residues. The V gene's germline CDR1 is LNHDA and CDR2 SQIVND (reference sequence). Trimming cost V 6 bases and J 2 bases, with 1 base left between them.

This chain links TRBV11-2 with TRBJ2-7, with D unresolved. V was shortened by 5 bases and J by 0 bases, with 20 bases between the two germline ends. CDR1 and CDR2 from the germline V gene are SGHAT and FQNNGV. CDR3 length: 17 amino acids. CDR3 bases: TGTGCCAGCAGCCCGGGCCAGGACCCTGCGAGCTCCTACGAGCAGTACTTC. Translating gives CASSPGQDPASSYEQYF. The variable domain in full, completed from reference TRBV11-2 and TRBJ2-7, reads EAGVAQSPRYKIIEKRQSVAFWCNPISGHATLYWYQQILGQGPKLLIQFQNNGVVDDSQLPKDRFSAERLKGVDSTLKIQPAKLEDSAVYLCASSPGQDPASSYEQYFGPGTRLTVT.

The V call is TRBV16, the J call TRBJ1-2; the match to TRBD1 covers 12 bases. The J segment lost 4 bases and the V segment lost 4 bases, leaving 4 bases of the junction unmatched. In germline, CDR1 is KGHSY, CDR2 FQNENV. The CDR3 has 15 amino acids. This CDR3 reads CASSRTGQGAYGYTF. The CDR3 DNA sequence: TGTGCCAGCAGCCGGACGGGACAGGGGGCCTATGGCTACACCTTC.

CDR3: CASSLGVLGGLNTEAFF. CDR3 DNA sequence: TGTGCCAGCAGCTTAGGAGTTCTCGGGGGTCTGAACACTGAAGCTTTCTTT. The genes are TRBV7-8 and TRBJ1-1; possible D gene TRBD1, 5 bases. The V gene lost 1 base and the J gene lost 0 bases, with 15 bases spanning the gap. Looked up from germline, CDR1 is SGHVS and CDR2 is FQNEAQ. The CDR3 runs 17 residues.

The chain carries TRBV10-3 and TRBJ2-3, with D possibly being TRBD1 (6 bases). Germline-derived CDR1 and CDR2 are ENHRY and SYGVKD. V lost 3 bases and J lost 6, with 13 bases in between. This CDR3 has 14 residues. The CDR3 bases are TGTGCCATCAGTGAAACAGGGATGCAGGATACGCAGTATTTT. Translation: CAISETGMQDTQYF.

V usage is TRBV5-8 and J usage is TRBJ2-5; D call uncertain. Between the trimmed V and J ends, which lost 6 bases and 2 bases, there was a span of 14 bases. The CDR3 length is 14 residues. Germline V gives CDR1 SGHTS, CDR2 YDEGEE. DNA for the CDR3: TGTGCCAGCACCCAACGCGGACCTCAAGAGACCCAGTACTTC. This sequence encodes CASTQRGPQETQYF.

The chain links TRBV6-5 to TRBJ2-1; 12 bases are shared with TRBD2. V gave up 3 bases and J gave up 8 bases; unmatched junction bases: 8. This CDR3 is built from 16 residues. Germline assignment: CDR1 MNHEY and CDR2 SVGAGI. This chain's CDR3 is CASSYQTSGRGDEQFF. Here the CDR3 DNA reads TGTGCCAGCAGTTATCAGACTAGCGGGAGAGGGGATGAGCAGTTCTTC.

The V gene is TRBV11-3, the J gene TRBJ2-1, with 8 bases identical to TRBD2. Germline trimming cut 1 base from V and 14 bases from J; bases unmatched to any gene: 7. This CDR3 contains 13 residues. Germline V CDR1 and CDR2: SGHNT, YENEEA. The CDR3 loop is CASSLVSGTMEFF. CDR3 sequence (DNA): TGTGCCAGCAGCTTAGTTAGCGGGACGATGGAGTTCTTC.

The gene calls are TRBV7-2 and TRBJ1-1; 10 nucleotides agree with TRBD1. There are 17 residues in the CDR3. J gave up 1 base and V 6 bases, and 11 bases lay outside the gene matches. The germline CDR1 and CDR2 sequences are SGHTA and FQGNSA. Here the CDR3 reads CASRVPGQGTSNTEAFF. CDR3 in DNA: TGTGCCAGCAGAGTACCGGGACAGGGGACCTCGAACACTGAAGCTTTCTTT.

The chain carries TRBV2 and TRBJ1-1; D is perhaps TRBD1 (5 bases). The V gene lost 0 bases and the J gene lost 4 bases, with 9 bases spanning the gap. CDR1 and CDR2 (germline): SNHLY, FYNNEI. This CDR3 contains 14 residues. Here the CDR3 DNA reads TGTGCCAGCAGTGAAGCGGGCGGGGGCACTGAAGCTTTCTTT. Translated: CASSEAGGGTEAFF.

In DNA, the CDR3 is TGTGCCAGCAGCCAACAGGGGGTGGCAGCCGGGGAGCTGTTTTTT. Amino acids: CASSQQGVAAGELFF. The chain links TRBV3-1 (or the pseudogene TRBV3-2) to TRBJ2-2, with 7 positions matching TRBD1. CDR3 length: 15 residues. Germline CDR1 is LGHDT and CDR2 is YNNKEL (reference sequence). V trimming: 2 bases; J trimming: 6 bases; junction bases outside the gene matches: 6.

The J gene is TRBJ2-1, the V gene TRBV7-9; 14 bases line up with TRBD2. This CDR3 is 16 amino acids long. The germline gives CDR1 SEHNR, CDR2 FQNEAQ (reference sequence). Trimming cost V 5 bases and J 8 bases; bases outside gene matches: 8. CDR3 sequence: CASSPPGTSGSDEQFF. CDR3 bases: TGTGCCAGCAGCCCTCCCGGGACTAGCGGGAGTGATGAGCAGTTCTTC.

CDR3 residues: CASKPVGGGVKTQYF. The CDR3 DNA reads as TGTGCCAGCAAGCCGGTGGGGGGTGGGGTGAAGACCCAGTACTTC. V usage is TRBV28 and J usage is TRBJ2-5; a possible D gene is TRBD2 (6 bases). Germline V lookup: CDR1 MDHEN, CDR2 SYDVKM. This CDR3 has 15 amino acids. V lost 7 bases and J lost 6, with 21 bases in between.

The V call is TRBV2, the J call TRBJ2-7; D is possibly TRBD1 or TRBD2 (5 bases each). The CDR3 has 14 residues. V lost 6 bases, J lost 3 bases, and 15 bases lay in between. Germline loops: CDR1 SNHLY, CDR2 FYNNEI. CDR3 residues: CASRVRDGDYEQYF. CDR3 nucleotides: TGTGCCAGCAGAGTCCGGGACGGTGACTACGAGCAGTACTTC.

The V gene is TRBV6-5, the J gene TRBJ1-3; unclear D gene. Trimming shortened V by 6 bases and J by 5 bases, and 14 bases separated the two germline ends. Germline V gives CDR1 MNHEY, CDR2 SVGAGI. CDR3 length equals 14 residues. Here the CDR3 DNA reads TGTGCCAGCAGAGTTGAAATCGGGAGAAACACCATATATTTT. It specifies CASRVEIGRNTIYF.

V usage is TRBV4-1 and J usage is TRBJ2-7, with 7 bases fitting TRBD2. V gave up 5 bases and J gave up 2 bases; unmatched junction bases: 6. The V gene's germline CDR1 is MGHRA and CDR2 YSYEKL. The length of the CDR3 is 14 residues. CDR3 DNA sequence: TGCGCCAGCAGCGGGGCTAGCGGCCCCTACGAGCAGTACTTC. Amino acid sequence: CASSGASGPYEQYF.

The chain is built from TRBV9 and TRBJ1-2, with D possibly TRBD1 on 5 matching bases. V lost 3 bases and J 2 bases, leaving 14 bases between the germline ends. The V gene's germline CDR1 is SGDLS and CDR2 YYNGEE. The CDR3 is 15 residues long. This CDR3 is CASSGDYGQNYGYTF. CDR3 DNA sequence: TGTGCCAGCAGCGGAGATTATGGACAAAACTATGGCTACACCTTC.

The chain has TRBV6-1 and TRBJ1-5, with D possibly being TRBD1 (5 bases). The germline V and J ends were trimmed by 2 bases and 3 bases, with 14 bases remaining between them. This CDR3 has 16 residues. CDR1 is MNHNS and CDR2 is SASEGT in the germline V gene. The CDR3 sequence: CASSEKFSRDNQPQHF. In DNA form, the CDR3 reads TGTGCCAGCAGTGAAAAATTCTCCAGGGACAATCAGCCCCAGCATTTT.

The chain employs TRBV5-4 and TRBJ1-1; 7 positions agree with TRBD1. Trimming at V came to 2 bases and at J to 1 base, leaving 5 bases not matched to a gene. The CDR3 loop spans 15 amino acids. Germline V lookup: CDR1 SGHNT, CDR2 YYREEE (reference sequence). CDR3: CASSFRQGRNTEAFF. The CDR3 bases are TGTGCCAGCAGCTTCCGACAGGGTCGGAACACTGAAGCTTTCTTT.

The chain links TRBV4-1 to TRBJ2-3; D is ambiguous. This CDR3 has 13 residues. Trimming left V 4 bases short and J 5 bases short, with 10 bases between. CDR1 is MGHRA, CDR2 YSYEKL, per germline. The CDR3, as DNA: TGCGCCAGCAGCCTTTCCTGGGGAGATACGCAGTATTTT. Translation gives CASSLSWGDTQYF.

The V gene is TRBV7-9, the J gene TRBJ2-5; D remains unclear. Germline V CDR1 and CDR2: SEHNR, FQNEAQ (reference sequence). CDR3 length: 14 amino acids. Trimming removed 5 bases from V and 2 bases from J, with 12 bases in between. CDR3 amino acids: CASSPTFLQETQYF. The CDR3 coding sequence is TGTGCCAGCAGCCCGACTTTTCTTCAAGAGACCCAGTACTTC.

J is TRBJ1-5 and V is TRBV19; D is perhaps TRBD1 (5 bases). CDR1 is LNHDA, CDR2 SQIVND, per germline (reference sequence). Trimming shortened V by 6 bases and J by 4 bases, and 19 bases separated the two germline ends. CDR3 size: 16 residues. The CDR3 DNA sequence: TGTGCCAGTAGGGTCCAGGGAGTCTTGGTTAATCAGCCCCAGCATTTT. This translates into CASRVQGVLVNQPQHF.

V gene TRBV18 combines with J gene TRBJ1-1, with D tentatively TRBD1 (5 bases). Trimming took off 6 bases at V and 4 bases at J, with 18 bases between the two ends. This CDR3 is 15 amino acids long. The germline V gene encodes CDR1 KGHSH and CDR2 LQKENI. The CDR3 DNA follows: TGTGCCAGCTCGCCCGGGGCCCTGATCAGCACTGAAGCTTTCTTT. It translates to CASSPGALISTEAFF.

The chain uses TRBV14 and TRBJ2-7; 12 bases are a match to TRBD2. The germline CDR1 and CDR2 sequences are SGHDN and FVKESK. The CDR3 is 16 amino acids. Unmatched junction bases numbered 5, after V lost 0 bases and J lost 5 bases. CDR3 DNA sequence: TGTGCCAGCAGCCAAGACCCGACTAGCGGGAGTGACGAGCAGTACGTC. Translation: CASSQDPTSGSDEQYV.

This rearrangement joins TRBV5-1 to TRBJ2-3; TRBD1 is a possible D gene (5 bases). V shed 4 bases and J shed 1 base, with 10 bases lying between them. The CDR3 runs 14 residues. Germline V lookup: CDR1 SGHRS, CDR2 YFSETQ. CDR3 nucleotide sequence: TGCGCCAGCAGCCTGGACAAGCGCACAGATACGCAGTATTTT. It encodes CASSLDKRTDTQYF.

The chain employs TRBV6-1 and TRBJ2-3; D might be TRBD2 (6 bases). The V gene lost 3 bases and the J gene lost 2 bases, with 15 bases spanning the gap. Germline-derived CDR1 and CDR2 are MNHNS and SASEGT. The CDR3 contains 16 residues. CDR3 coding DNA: TGTGCCAGCAGTGACGGTACGGGAGACTACACAGATACGCAGTATTTT. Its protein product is CASSDGTGDYTDTQYF.

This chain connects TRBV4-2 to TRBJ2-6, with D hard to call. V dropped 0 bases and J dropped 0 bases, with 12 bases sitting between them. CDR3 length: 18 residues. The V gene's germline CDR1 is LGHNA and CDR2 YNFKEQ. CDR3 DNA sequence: TGTGCCAGCAGCCAAGATGATGAAGGTAGCTCTGGGGCCAACGTCCTGACTTTC. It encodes CASSQDDEGSSGANVLTF.

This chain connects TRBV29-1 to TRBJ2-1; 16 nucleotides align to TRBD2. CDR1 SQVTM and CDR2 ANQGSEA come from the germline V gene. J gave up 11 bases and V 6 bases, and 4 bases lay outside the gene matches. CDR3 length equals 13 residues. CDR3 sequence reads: CSVGTSGRAQQFF. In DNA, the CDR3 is TGCAGCGTCGGGACTAGCGGGAGGGCCCAGCAGTTCTTC.

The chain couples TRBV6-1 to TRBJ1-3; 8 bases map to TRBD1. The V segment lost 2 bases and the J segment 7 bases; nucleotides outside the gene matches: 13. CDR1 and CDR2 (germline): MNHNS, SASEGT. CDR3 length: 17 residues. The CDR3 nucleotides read TGTGCCAGCAGTGAACCTCCTCGGACAGGGCCTTCCAACACCATATATTTT. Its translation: CASSEPPRTGPSNTIYF.

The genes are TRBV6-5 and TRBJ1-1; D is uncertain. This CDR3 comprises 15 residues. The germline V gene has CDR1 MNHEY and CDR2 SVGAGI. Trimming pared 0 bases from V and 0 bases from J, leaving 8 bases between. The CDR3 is CASSYSMVLNTEAFF. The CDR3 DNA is TGTGCCAGCAGTTACTCGATGGTCCTGAACACTGAAGCTTTCTTT.